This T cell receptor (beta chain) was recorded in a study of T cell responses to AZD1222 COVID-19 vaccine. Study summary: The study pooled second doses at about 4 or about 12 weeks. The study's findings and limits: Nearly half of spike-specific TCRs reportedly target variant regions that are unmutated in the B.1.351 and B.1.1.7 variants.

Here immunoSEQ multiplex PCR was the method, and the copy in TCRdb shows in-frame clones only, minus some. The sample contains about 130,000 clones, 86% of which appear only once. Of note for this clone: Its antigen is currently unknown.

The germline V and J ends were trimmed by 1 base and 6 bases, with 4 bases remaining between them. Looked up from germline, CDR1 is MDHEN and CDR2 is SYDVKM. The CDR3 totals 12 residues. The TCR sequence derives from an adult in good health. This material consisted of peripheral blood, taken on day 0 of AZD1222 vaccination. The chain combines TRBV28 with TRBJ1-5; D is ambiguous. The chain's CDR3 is CASSLLRQPQHF. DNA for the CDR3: TGTGCCAGCAGTTTATTACGTCAGCCCCAGCATTTT.